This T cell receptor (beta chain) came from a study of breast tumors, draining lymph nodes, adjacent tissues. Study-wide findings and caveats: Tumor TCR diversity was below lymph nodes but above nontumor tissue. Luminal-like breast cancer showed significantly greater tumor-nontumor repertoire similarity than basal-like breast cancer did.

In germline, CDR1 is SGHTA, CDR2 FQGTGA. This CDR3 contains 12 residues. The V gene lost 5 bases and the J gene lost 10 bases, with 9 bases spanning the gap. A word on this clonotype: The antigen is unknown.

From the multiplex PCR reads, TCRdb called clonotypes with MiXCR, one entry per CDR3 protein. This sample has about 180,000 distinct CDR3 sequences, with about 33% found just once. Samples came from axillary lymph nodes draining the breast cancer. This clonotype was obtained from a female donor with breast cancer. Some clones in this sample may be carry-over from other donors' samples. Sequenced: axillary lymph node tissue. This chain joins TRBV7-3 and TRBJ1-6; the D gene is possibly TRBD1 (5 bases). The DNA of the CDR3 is TGTGCCAGCAGCCCCGGGGGGTCACCCCTCCACTTT. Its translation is CASSPGGSPLHF.